This T cell receptor (beta chain) came from a study of T-cell memory formation after mild COVID-19. TCRdb processed the 5' RACE reads anew with MiXCR; each CDR3 protein has one entry. The repertoire includes about half a million distinct CDR3 sequences, 15% to 20% of them detected once, and 9% to 15% sits in the top ten. This clonotype was observed a few times. This CDR3 is 14 amino acids long. V was clipped by 5 bases and J by 5 bases, with 15 bases between them. Germline loops: CDR1 SGHTA, CDR2 FQGNSA. The origin of this receptor is an adult woman who had mild COVID-19 (a few samples of this study predate the infection). Cell type and time point are not known. The chain uses TRBV7-2 and TRBJ1-1; the D is unclear. The sequencing sample was made of PBMCs or a T cell subset sorted from them (not recorded which). The CDR3 region is CASSRTLLGTEAFF. The CDR3 DNA is TGTGCCAGCAGCCGGACCCTCCTGGGGACTGAAGCTTTCTTT.